Below, 14 T cell receptor beta chains from the same sample are listed, as sequenced in a study of OX40 agonist ivuxolimab in advanced cancers. Data came from immunoSEQ multiplex PCR; TCRdb stores just in-frame clones and leaves some out. Here the sample spans tens of thousands of clones, 70% to 90% being singletons. The sample in question was CD4+ or CD8+ T cells sorted from blood, obtained in a trial of the OX40 agonist ivuxolimab. These receptors were obtained from an adult with an advanced solid tumor such as melanoma, head and neck, liver or kidney cancer.

This clone was detected only a few times. The chain recombines TRBV4-1 with TRBJ1-1, with unresolved D. CDR1 is MGHRA and CDR2 is YSYEKL in the germline V gene. CDR3 length: 14 amino acids. The V end was cut by 4 bases, the J end by 2 bases, with 11 bases between. This CDR3 reads CASSPTGTNTEAFF. In DNA form, the CDR3 reads TGCGCCAGCAGCCCCACGGGCACTAACACTGAAGCTTTCTTT.

Written as DNA, the CDR3 is TGTGCCTGGAGTGCACGGACCTATGGCTACACCTTC. Translated: CAWSARTYGYTF. J is TRBJ1-2 and V is TRBV30; unclear D gene. V shed 1 base and J shed 4 bases, with 7 bases lying between them. The CDR3 has 12 amino acids. CDR1 and CDR2 from the germline V gene are GTSNPN and SVGIG (reference sequence).

The CDR3 sequence is CASSVVLDTGELFF. As DNA, the CDR3 is TGTGCCAGCAGCGTAGTTCTAGACACCGGGGAGCTGTTTTTT. The V call is TRBV9, the J call TRBJ2-2, with D hard to call. Germline V lookup: CDR1 SGDLS, CDR2 YYNGEE. Trimming took 0 bases from V and 3 from J, leaving 6 bases between them. This CDR3 contains 14 residues. Using reference TRBV9 and TRBJ2-2 for the parts outside the CDR3, the full variable domain is DSGVTQTPKHLITATGQRVTLRCSPRSGDLSVYWYQQSLDQGLQFLIQYYNGEERAKGNILERFSAQQFPDLHSELNLSSLELGDSALYFCASSVVLDTGELFFGEGSRLTVL.

The chain recombines TRBV19 with TRBJ2-1; 11 bases agree with TRBD2. Trimming at V came to 4 bases and at J to 2 bases, leaving 4 bases not matched to a gene. The CDR3 is 16 residues long. Germline V gene lookup returns CDR1 LNHDA and CDR2 SQIVND (reference sequence). The CDR3 reads CASSTTSGSPYNEQFF. The DNA of the CDR3 is TGTGCCAGTAGTACTACTAGCGGGAGTCCCTACAATGAGCAGTTCTTC.

This clone was observed a handful of times. The chain carries TRBV6-6 and TRBJ1-1; D is ambiguous. Trimming cost V 7 bases and J 1 base, with 13 bases left between them. In germline, CDR1 is MNHNY, CDR2 SVGAGI (reference sequence). This CDR3 comprises 14 residues. The CDR3 region is CASTPGWENTEAFF. In nucleotides, the CDR3 is TGTGCCAGCACCCCCGGTTGGGAGAACACTGAAGCTTTCTTT.

The chain employs TRBV6-5 and TRBJ2-1; the D gene is possibly TRBD2 (5 bases). V was trimmed by 4 bases and J by 10 bases, leaving 14 bases between them. This CDR3 has 13 amino acids. CDR1 is MNHEY and CDR2 is SVGAGI in the germline V gene. The CDR3 DNA follows: TGTGCCAGCAGTTCCCTGACTTCGGGAGAGCAGTTCTTC. Translation: CASSSLTSGEQFF.

The chain joins TRBV14 to TRBJ2-3; no clear D. V was trimmed by 1 base and J by 6 bases, leaving 14 bases between them. Germline CDR1 SGHDN, CDR2 FVKESK. The CDR3 contains 15 residues. The CDR3, as DNA: TGTGCCAGCAGCCAAGTAGACACACATGTGGATACGCAGTATTTT. This encodes CASSQVDTHVDTQYF.

V is TRBV18 and J is TRBJ1-1; 7 bases are a match to TRBD1. Germline lookup yields CDR1 KGHSH and CDR2 LQKENI. V gave up 0 bases and J gave up 10 bases; unmatched junction bases: 14. The CDR3 sequence is 16 residues long. The CDR3 protein is CASSPPGTARTRVAFF. CDR3 nucleotide sequence: TGTGCCAGCTCACCACCGGGGACAGCGAGGACGCGGGTAGCTTTCTTT.

The rearrangement joins TRBV19 to TRBJ1-5, with unresolved D. This CDR3 region has 13 residues. CDR1 LNHDA and CDR2 SQIVND come from the germline V gene (reference sequence). V was shortened by 7 bases and J by 6 bases, with 13 bases between the two germline ends. The CDR3 DNA reads TGTGCCAGTAAGCGAACCCCGGGTCAGCCCCAGCATTTT. The encoded protein is CASKRTPGQPQHF.

This chain uses TRBV4-1 with TRBJ1-1; no reliable D call. The CDR3 sequence is 14 residues long. Germline V gene data show CDR1 as MGHRA and CDR2 as YSYEKL. V was pared by 4 bases and J by 1 base, with 10 bases between. CDR3 bases: TGCGCCAGCAGCCTCCAGGAAGGGAACACTGAAGCTTTCTTT. This translates into CASSLQEGNTEAFF.

This sequence joins TRBV10-3 and TRBJ2-5; 8 nucleotides line up with TRBD2. Per germline, CDR1 ENHRY and CDR2 SYGVKD. With 3 bases clipped from V and 5 bases from J, the junction kept 11 bases outside the gene matches. The length of the CDR3 is 16 residues. CDR3 in DNA: TGTGCCATCAGTGATAGTTCTAGCGGGCTGGGCGAGACCCAGTACTTC. As protein: CAISDSSSGLGETQYF.

J is TRBJ2-1 and V is TRBV2; D is ambiguous. Looked up from germline, CDR1 is SNHLY and CDR2 is FYNNEI. The CDR3 extends over 12 amino acids. V was shortened by 2 bases and J by 7 bases, with 6 bases between the two germline ends. Here the CDR3 DNA reads TGTGCCAGCAGTGAACCCGAGAATGAGCAGTTCTTC. This translates into CASSEPENEQFF.

Details on this clone: Within the sample, other DNA sequences also encode this same CDR3. The J gene is TRBJ1-1, the V gene TRBV29-1; perhaps TRBD1 as D (6 bases). Looked up from germline, CDR1 is SQVTM and CDR2 is ANQGSEA. V lost 4 bases and J lost 1, with 10 bases in between. CDR3 size: 13 residues. The CDR3: CSVAQGTNTEAFF. The CDR3 DNA reads TGCAGCGTTGCCCAGGGGACGAACACTGAAGCTTTCTTT.

The chain combines TRBV7-9 with TRBJ1-1; possibly TRBD1 for D (6 bases). Per germline, CDR1 SEHNR and CDR2 FQNEAQ (reference sequence). Trimming removed 4 bases from V and 3 bases from J, with 15 bases in between. The CDR3 sequence is 15 residues long. The chain's CDR3 is CASSSRTATYTEAFF. The CDR3 nucleotides read TGTGCCAGCAGCTCCCGGACAGCCACGTACACTGAAGCTTTCTTT. Full variable domain (missing parts from reference TRBV7-9 and TRBJ1-1): DTGVSQNPRHKITKRGQNVTFRCDPISEHNRLYWYRQTLGQGPEFLTYFQNEAQLEKSRLLSDRFSAERPKGSFSTLEIQRTEQGDSAMYLCASSSRTATYTEAFFGQGTRLTVV.